Each of the 23 T cell receptor beta chains below was sequenced from the same sample in a study of graft-versus-host responses after intestinal transplantation. Assay used: immunoSEQ multiplex PCR; TCRdb lists only in-frame clones, some missing. In the table there are over 75,000 clones, roughly 89% of which are singletons. For these TCRs, the target antigens are not known. The sequencing used unstimulated CD4+ T cells sorted from spleen or lymph node cells, collected before intestinal transplant. These receptors all stem from a human donor who received an intestinal transplant.

This chain uses TRBV2 with TRBJ2-2, with a tentative D call TRBD2 (7 bases). CDR3 length equals 16 residues. The V end lost 3 bases, the J end lost 5 bases, and 16 bases lay between the germline ends. CDR1 and CDR2 (germline): SNHLY, FYNNEI. CDR3 DNA sequence: TGTGCCAGCAGTGATCTCGGGGGGCCATGGACCGGGGAGCTGTTTTTT. This codes for CASSDLGGPWTGELFF.

The J gene is TRBJ2-1, the V gene TRBV9; TRBD2 might be the D (6 bases). Trimming cost V 4 bases and J 6 bases, with 20 bases left between them. This CDR3 contains 16 residues. Germline V gives CDR1 SGDLS, CDR2 YYNGEE. Written as DNA, the CDR3 is TGTGCCAGCAGCCCGACCCGGGGACTCGTTTCCAATGAGCAGTTCTTC. Amino acids: CASSPTRGLVSNEQFF.

J is TRBJ2-2 and V is TRBV19; D may be TRBD2 (5 bases). Germline loops: CDR1 LNHDA, CDR2 SQIVND (reference sequence). This CDR3 spans 18 amino acids. Trimming shortened V by 3 bases and J by 3 bases, and 20 bases separated the two germline ends. The DNA of the CDR3 is TGTGCCAGTAGTATGACTACGCGGACCGCCTTCTACACCGGGGAGCTGTTTTTT. Amino acid sequence: CASSMTTRTAFYTGELFF.

The rearrangement uses TRBV5-4 and TRBJ1-1; 7 bases are a match to TRBD1. CDR3 size: 15 residues. V lost 4 bases and J lost 1; bases outside the gene matches: 7. Germline CDR1 reads SGHNT; CDR2 reads YYREEE (reference sequence). The CDR3 protein is CASSPRQGWNTEAFF. In DNA, the CDR3 is TGTGCCAGCAGCCCACGACAGGGCTGGAACACTGAAGCTTTCTTT. Combining the CDR3 with reference TRBV5-4 and TRBJ1-1 gives the whole variable domain ETGVTQSPTHLIKTRGQQVTLRCSSQSGHNTVSWYQQALGQGPQFIFQYYREEENGRGNFPPRFSGLQFPNYSSELNVNALELDDSALYLCASSPRQGWNTEAFFGQGTRLTVV.

The gene calls are TRBV2 and TRBJ2-5; 8 positions agree with TRBD1. V lost 6 bases, J lost 5 bases, and 5 bases stayed unmatched. This CDR3 is 13 amino acids long. In germline, CDR1 is SNHLY, CDR2 FYNNEI. CDR3 in DNA: TGTGCCAGCAGCGTTACAGGGGGGGAGACCCAGTACTTC. Its protein is CASSVTGGETQYF.

This clone was counted a single time. The chain links TRBV7-9 to TRBJ2-3; 10 bases are shared with TRBD2. V lost 3 bases to trimming and J lost 4 bases; unmatched junction nucleotides: 4. The CDR3 contains 15 residues. CDR1 and CDR2 from the germline V gene are SEHNR and FQNEAQ (reference sequence). The CDR3 spells CASSLASGSADTQYF. The CDR3 nucleotides read TGTGCCAGCAGCTTGGCTAGCGGGAGCGCAGATACGCAGTATTTT.

This chain uses TRBV7-8 with TRBJ2-7; D is perhaps TRBD1 (6 bases). Germline loops: CDR1 SGHVS, CDR2 FQNEAQ. This CDR3 has 14 amino acids. V lost 5 bases and J lost 6, with 17 bases in between. CDR3 sequence (DNA): TGTGCCAGCAGCCCTCACAGGGTTGGTGGCGAGCAGTACTTC. Protein: CASSPHRVGGEQYF.

The CDR3 bases are TGTGCCAGCAGCTTAGGGGCCGGGAACAACTATGGCTACACCTTC. It specifies CASSLGAGNNYGYTF. V and J are TRBV7-9 and TRBJ1-2; D call uncertain. V lost 1 base to trimming and J lost 2 bases, with 11 bases between them. This CDR3 comprises 15 residues. CDR1 is SEHNR and CDR2 is FQNEAQ in the germline V gene (reference sequence). Based on the CDR3 plus reference TRBV7-9 and TRBJ1-2, the full variable domain is DTGVSQNPRHKITKRGQNVTFRCDPISEHNRLYWYRQTLGQGPEFLTYFQNEAQLEKSRLLSDRFSAERPKGSFSTLEIQRTEQGDSAMYLCASSLGAGNNYGYTFGSGTRLTVV.

V usage is TRBV18 and J usage is TRBJ1-4, with D maybe TRBD1 (5 bases). With 2 bases removed from V and 0 bases from J, the gap between germline ends came to 16 bases. The CDR3 consists of 18 residues. The germline V gene has CDR1 KGHSH and CDR2 LQKENI. In nucleotides, the CDR3 is TGTGCCAGCTCACCATCAGGGCAGGTGCCCACAACTAATGAAAAACTGTTTTTT. Encoded protein: CASSPSGQVPTTNEKLFF.

The V and J genes are TRBV5-6 and TRBJ1-1, with D possibly matching TRBD1 (6 bases). The CDR3 has 13 residues. Germline CDR1 is SGHDT and CDR2 is YYEEEE. Trimming cost V 1 base and J 4 bases, with 8 bases left between them. CDR3 bases: TGTGCCAGCAGCTTGAGCAGGGGCACTGAAGCTTTCTTT. This codes for CASSLSRGTEAFF. Full variable domain (outside the CDR3, taken from reference TRBV5-6 and TRBJ1-1): DAGVTQSPTHLIKTRGQQVTLRCSPKSGHDTVSWYQQALGQGPQFIFQYYEEEERQRGNFPDRFSGHQFPNYSSELNVNALLLGDSALYLCASSLSRGTEAFFGQGTRLTVV.

The chain joins TRBV18 to TRBJ2-7; D perhaps matches TRBD2 (6 bases). Germline V lookup: CDR1 KGHSH, CDR2 LQKENI. Trimming removed 3 bases from V and 5 bases from J, with 17 bases in between. There are 15 residues in the CDR3. The CDR3 bases are TGTGCCAGCTCACCCGAGGTAGCGGCAGTAAACGAGCAGTACTTC. Protein sequence: CASSPEVAAVNEQYF.

The rearrangement links TRBV2 to TRBJ1-4, with 8 bases identical to TRBD1. Losses at the gene ends were 6 bases for V and 8 bases for J; bases not matched to a gene: 5. The CDR3 extends over 13 amino acids. Per the germline V gene, CDR1 is SNHLY and CDR2 is FYNNEI. CDR3 DNA sequence: TGTGCCAGCAGGGGACAGGACTGGGAAAAACTGTTTTTT. Its protein is CASRGQDWEKLFF. Supplemented by reference TRBV2 and TRBJ1-4, the full variable domain reads EPEVTQTPSHQVTQMGQEVILRCVPISNHLYFYWYRQILGQKVEFLVSFYNNEISEKSEIFDDQFSVERPDGSNFTLKIRSTKLEDSAMYFCASRGQDWEKLFFGSGTQLSVL.

The chain uses TRBV28 and TRBJ2-5; D gene unclear. Germline V gene data show CDR1 as MDHEN and CDR2 as SYDVKM. The CDR3 covers 14 residues. The V end lost 5 bases, the J end lost 5 bases, and 15 bases lay between the germline ends. CDR3 amino acids: CASSRPQTRETQYF. CDR3 DNA: TGTGCCAGCAGTCGACCCCAGACAAGGGAGACCCAGTACTTC. Based on the CDR3 plus reference TRBV28 and TRBJ2-5, the full variable domain is DVKVTQSSRYLVKRTGEKVFLECVQDMDHENMFWYRQDPGLGLRLIYFSYDVKMKEKGDIPEGYSVSREKKERFSLILESASTNQTSMYLCASSRPQTRETQYFGPGTRLLVL.

V gene TRBV7-2 combines with J gene TRBJ2-1; 10 bases align to TRBD2. The CDR3 is 16 amino acids. Per germline, CDR1 SGHTA and CDR2 FQGNSA. V shed 2 bases and J 4 bases; nucleotides not matched to a gene: 5. This CDR3 reads CASSLLAGGRYNEQFF. The CDR3 region has the DNA TGTGCCAGCAGCTTATTAGCGGGAGGTCGGTACAATGAGCAGTTCTTC.

The chain employs TRBV28 and TRBJ1-1, with 10 nucleotides matching TRBD1. Per the germline V gene, CDR1 is MDHEN and CDR2 is SYDVKM. This CDR3 is built from 17 residues. The V gene end was trimmed by 5 bases and the J gene end by 2 bases; junction bases not matched to a gene: 11. CDR3 sequence reads: CASSTIGTGVRNTEAFF. In nucleotides, the CDR3 is TGTGCCAGCAGTACCATCGGGACAGGGGTAAGAAACACTGAAGCTTTCTTT.

V gene TRBV5-8 combines with J gene TRBJ1-6; possibly TRBD1 for D (6 bases). V dropped 0 bases and J dropped 9 bases, with 10 bases sitting between them. Germline loops: CDR1 SGHTS, CDR2 YDEGEE. This CDR3 has 14 residues. DNA of the CDR3: TGTGCCAGCAGCTTGGGGGGGCAGGGTTCACCCCTCCACTTT. This encodes CASSLGGQGSPLHF.

Concerning this clone: An end of the junction does not agree with germline; a read error may underlie this. The chain combines TRBV7-7 with TRBJ1-5; unclear D gene. Germline CDR1 SSHAT, CDR2 FNYEAQ (reference sequence). The CDR3 consists of 14 residues. The CDR3 bases are TGTGCTAGCAGCTTAGGCGGAGACAATCAGCCCCAGCATTTT. Amino acid sequence: CASSLGGDNQPQHF.

This chain links TRBV7-2 with TRBJ2-3; 9 nucleotides line up with TRBD2. CDR3 length: 18 residues. Germline lookup yields CDR1 SGHTA and CDR2 FQGNSA. Germline trimming cut 4 bases from V and 0 bases from J; bases unmatched to any gene: 11. CDR3 region: CASSSYPSGATSTDTQYF. The CDR3 nucleotides read TGTGCCAGCAGCTCGTACCCTAGCGGGGCTACTAGCACAGATACGCAGTATTTT.

The chain uses TRBV7-2 and TRBJ1-1, with 7 bases fitting TRBD1. J was trimmed by 4 bases and V by 2 bases; bases with no gene match: 1. Germline CDR1 reads SGHTA; CDR2 reads FQGNSA. The CDR3 sequence is 13 residues long. CDR3 coding DNA: TGTGCCAGCAGCTTACCAGGGGGCACTGAAGCTTTCTTT. It yields the protein CASSLPGGTEAFF.

This clone has more than one count but fewer than ten. The chain has TRBV28 and TRBJ1-5, with TRBD1 identical over 9 bases. The germline V gene encodes CDR1 MDHEN and CDR2 SYDVKM. Losses at the gene ends were 6 bases for V and 7 bases for J; bases not matched to a gene: 4. CDR3 length: 13 residues. This CDR3 is CASRLQGAQPQHF. The CDR3 DNA reads as TGTGCCAGCAGACTACAGGGGGCCCAGCCCCAGCATTTT.

The chain is built from TRBV27 and TRBJ2-7; 11 nucleotides match TRBD1. The CDR3 is made up of 15 amino acids. After removal of 5 bases from V and 0 bases from J, the junction contained 3 bases not matched to a gene. Per the germline V gene, CDR1 is MNHEY and CDR2 is SMNVEV (reference sequence). In nucleotides, the CDR3 is TGTGCCAGCAGTGCCGGGACAGGGGGCTCCTACGAGCAGTACTTC. It translates to CASSAGTGGSYEQYF.

This clone showed up just a few times. CDR3 region: CASSDSGDYGYTF. The CDR3, as DNA: TGTGCCAGCAGCGATAGCGGGGACTATGGCTACACCTTC. The chain carries TRBV9 and TRBJ1-2; D unclear. Trimming shortened V by 3 bases and J by 3 bases, and 9 bases separated the two germline ends. Germline loops: CDR1 SGDLS, CDR2 YYNGEE. The CDR3 loop spans 13 amino acids.

The DNA of the CDR3 is TGCGCCAGCAGCCGCGGGACTAGCGGGGAGGAGACCCAGTACTTC. Protein product: CASSRGTSGEETQYF. V gene TRBV5-1 combines with J gene TRBJ2-5; 13 bases align to TRBD2. This CDR3 contains 15 residues. Germline assignment: CDR1 SGHRS and CDR2 YFSETQ. With 4 bases clipped from V and 5 bases from J, the junction kept 5 bases outside the gene matches.